This is a list of T cell receptor beta chains from one sample in a study of Ad26.COV2.S vaccination and SARS-CoV-2 variants. Generated by immunoSEQ multiplex PCR, the TCRdb table keeps only in-frame clones and is missing some. This table has around 250,000 clones, 70% to 90% appearing once. The source was peripheral blood, collected in a trial of Ad26.COV2.S vaccine versus placebo. These receptors originate from a person aged 18 to 59 who received the Ad26.COV2.S COVID-19 vaccine or a placebo. The CDR3 runs from the conserved cysteine through the conserved F or W. Each record gives: D gene, V gene, J gene, clone size, CDR3 DNA, CDR3 protein. A D gene is named only where the DNA matches it firmly. Clone size is shown for a subset of rows, as once, few, many or a class of expanded clone.

D gene: TRBD1
V gene: TRBV9
J gene: TRBJ2-5
clone size: .
CDR3 DNA: TGTGCCAGCAGCACGGGGACAGGGACTCAAGAGACCCAGTACTTC
CDR3 protein: CASSTGTGTQETQYF

D gene: .
V gene: TRBV18
J gene: TRBJ2-7
clone size: .
CDR3 DNA: TGTGCCAGCTCACCAAGCCGACTCCCCTCCCACGAGCAGTACTTC
CDR3 protein: CASSPSRLPSHEQYF

D gene: TRBD2
V gene: TRBV6-2/TRBV6-3
J gene: TRBJ2-7
clone size: .
CDR3 DNA: TGTGCCAGCAGTACCGCGAGACTAGCGGGGGGGACATACGAGCAGTACTTC
CDR3 protein: CASSTARLAGGTYEQYF

D gene: .
V gene: TRBV18
J gene: TRBJ2-5
clone size: .
CDR3 DNA: TGTGCCAGCTCATCTTCCCGTGGGACAACGGAGACCCAGTACTTC
CDR3 protein: CASSSSRGTTETQYF

D gene: TRBD1
V gene: TRBV19
J gene: TRBJ1-5
clone size: .
CDR3 DNA: TGTGCCAGTAGTCCGGGACAGGGATTTCAGCCCCAGCATTTT
CDR3 protein: CASSPGQGFQPQHF

D gene: .
V gene: TRBV10-2
J gene: TRBJ1-5
clone size: .
CDR3 DNA: TGCGCCAGCAGTGAGCAGGGAGGGCAGCCCCAGCATTTT
CDR3 protein: CASSEQGGQPQHF

D gene: .
V gene: TRBV6-5
J gene: TRBJ2-4
clone size: .
CDR3 DNA: TGTGCCAGCAGGAAGGGGGGTAGAAACATTCAGTACTTC
CDR3 protein: CASRKGGRNIQYF

D gene: .
V gene: TRBV15
J gene: TRBJ2-1
clone size: once
CDR3 DNA: TGTGCCACCAGCATCGACAGTGGCAATGAGCAGTTCTTC
CDR3 protein: CATSIDSGNEQFF

D gene: .
V gene: TRBV19
J gene: TRBJ2-2
clone size: .
CDR3 DNA: TGTGCCAGTAGTTTAGTGGGGACGGGAAACACCGGGGAGCTGTTTTTT
CDR3 protein: CASSLVGTGNTGELFF

D gene: .
V gene: TRBV12-3/TRBV12-4
J gene: TRBJ1-2
clone size: few
CDR3 DNA: TGTGCCAGCAGTCCAACAGTTTATGGCTACACCTTC
CDR3 protein: CASSPTVYGYTF

D gene: .
V gene: TRBV10-3
J gene: TRBJ2-5
clone size: .
CDR3 DNA: TGTGCCATCAGTCAGGGCCCTGGGGAGACCCAGTACTTC
CDR3 protein: CAISQGPGETQYF

D gene: .
V gene: TRBV15
J gene: TRBJ1-5
clone size: .
CDR3 DNA: TGTGCCACCAGCGTTACCCCGGGACACAGTCAGCCCCAGCATTTT
CDR3 protein: CATSVTPGHSQPQHF

D gene: TRBD2
V gene: TRBV5-6
J gene: TRBJ2-1
clone size: .
CDR3 DNA: TGTGCCAGCAGCTCCCTTAGCGGGAGGTTGAATGAGCAGTTCTTC
CDR3 protein: CASSSLSGRLNEQFF

D gene: .
V gene: TRBV5-5
J gene: TRBJ1-2
clone size: .
CDR3 DNA: TGTGCCAGCAGCCCTGCCCAGCACAGGGAGGATGGCTACACCTTC
CDR3 protein: CASSPAQHREDGYTF

D gene: .
V gene: TRBV12-5
J gene: TRBJ2-7
clone size: once
CDR3 DNA: TGTGCTAGTGGTTTGGTACTCTCTGGGTCGCTAGGTGAGCAGTACTTC
CDR3 protein: CASGLVLSGSLGEQYF

D gene: TRBD1
V gene: TRBV5-6
J gene: TRBJ2-5
clone size: once
CDR3 DNA: TGTGCCATTTTCCGGGACAGGATAGAAGAGACCCAGTACTTC
CDR3 protein: CAIFRDRIEETQYF

D gene: TRBD1
V gene: TRBV9
J gene: TRBJ1-6
clone size: .
CDR3 DNA: TGTGCCAGCAGCCCAACGGGGACAGGGGGGAATTCACCCCTCCACTTT
CDR3 protein: CASSPTGTGGNSPLHF

D gene: TRBD2
V gene: TRBV30
J gene: TRBJ2-3
clone size: .
CDR3 DNA: TGTGCCTGGACTAGCGGGGGGGCCGGTGCAGATACGCAGTATTTT
CDR3 protein: CAWTSGGAGADTQYF

D gene: TRBD2
V gene: TRBV18
J gene: TRBJ2-5
clone size: .
CDR3 DNA: TGTGCCAGCTCACAAAGACCGGGACTAGCCGAAGAGACCCAGTACTTC
CDR3 protein: CASSQRPGLAEETQYF

D gene: .
V gene: TRBV27
J gene: TRBJ2-5
clone size: .
CDR3 DNA: TGTGCCAGCAGTTTGGGCGGGTACGGTGGTGAGACCCAGTACTTC
CDR3 protein: CASSLGGYGGETQYF

D gene: TRBD2
V gene: TRBV4-3
J gene: TRBJ2-1
clone size: .
CDR3 DNA: TGCGCCAGCAGCCAAGAAGGCGGGGGTCGCTCCTACAATGAGCAGTTCTTC
CDR3 protein: CASSQEGGGRSYNEQFF

D gene: TRBD2
V gene: TRBV6-5
J gene: TRBJ2-7
clone size: .
CDR3 DNA: TGTGCCAGCAGTTACTCGAGGCGGGGGGGCTACGAGCAGTACTTC
CDR3 protein: CASSYSRRGGYEQYF

D gene: .
V gene: TRBV30
J gene: TRBJ1-1
clone size: .
CDR3 DNA: TGTGCCTGGAGTGTACTAAGCGGACCGGTGAGGTTCTTT
CDR3 protein: CAWSVLSGPVRFF

D gene: TRBD1
V gene: TRBV19
J gene: TRBJ1-6
clone size: .
CDR3 DNA: TGTGCCAGTAGTATCGGGACAGGGGGTAATTCACCCCTCCACTTT
CDR3 protein: CASSIGTGGNSPLHF

D gene: .
V gene: TRBV5-5
J gene: TRBJ2-5
clone size: .
CDR3 DNA: TGTGCCAGCAGCCCAAGGGGGCGGGGGGCCCAAGAGACCCAGTACTTC
CDR3 protein: CASSPRGRGAQETQYF

D gene: .
V gene: TRBV15
J gene: TRBJ2-2
clone size: few
CDR3 DNA: TGTGCCACCCAGGACATAATCACCGGGGAGCTGTTTTTT
CDR3 protein: CATQDIITGELFF

D gene: .
V gene: TRBV30
J gene: TRBJ1-1
clone size: once
CDR3 DNA: TGTGCCTGGAGTGTAACCCGATTTAGTGAAGCTTTCTTT
CDR3 protein: CAWSVTRFSEAFF

D gene: .
V gene: TRBV5-6
J gene: TRBJ1-3
clone size: .
CDR3 DNA: TGTGCCAGCAGCTTGTTAGGGAAGCCCGCTGGAAACACCATATATTTT
CDR3 protein: CASSLLGKPAGNTIYF

D gene: TRBD1
V gene: TRBV6-1
J gene: TRBJ2-1
clone size: .
CDR3 DNA: TGTGCCAGCAGTTTAACAGGGGTCGGATACAATGAGCAGTTCTTC
CDR3 protein: CASSLTGVGYNEQFF

D gene: .
V gene: TRBV9
J gene: TRBJ1-4
clone size: .
CDR3 DNA: TGTGCCAGCAGCGTAGAAGGGGTGTACGGAAAACTGTTTTTT
CDR3 protein: CASSVEGVYGKLFF

D gene: TRBD1
V gene: TRBV28
J gene: TRBJ1-4
clone size: once
CDR3 DNA: TGTGCCAGCAGTTTGGTCGCCGGGACAGGGAATGAAAAACTGTTTTTT
CDR3 protein: CASSLVAGTGNEKLFF

D gene: .
V gene: TRBV5-6
J gene: TRBJ2-2
clone size: .
CDR3 DNA: TGTGCCAGCAGCTTGTTTCGGGGTGCCACCGGGGAGCTGTTTTTT
CDR3 protein: CASSLFRGATGELFF

D gene: TRBD1
V gene: TRBV5-6
J gene: TRBJ1-3
clone size: .
CDR3 DNA: TGTGCCAGCAGCATAACAGGGGGCTCTGGAAACACCATATATTTT
CDR3 protein: CASSITGGSGNTIYF

D gene: .
V gene: TRBV7-9
J gene: TRBJ2-5
clone size: .
CDR3 DNA: TGTGCCAGCAGCTCCAGGGTTAGAGAGACCCAGTACTTC
CDR3 protein: CASSSRVRETQYF

D gene: .
V gene: TRBV18
J gene: TRBJ1-5
clone size: .
CDR3 DNA: TGTGCCAGCTCTGGGACCAGGGCCAATCAGCCCCAGCATTTT
CDR3 protein: CASSGTRANQPQHF

D gene: .
V gene: TRBV6-5
J gene: TRBJ1-1
clone size: .
CDR3 DNA: TGTGCCAGTAAGATGAACACTGAAGCTTTCTTT
CDR3 protein: CASKMNTEAFF

D gene: .
V gene: TRBV12-1
J gene: TRBJ2-1
clone size: .
CDR3 DNA: TGTGCCAGCAGCTTTGCTAAGACAGGGAATTACAATGAGCAGTTCTTC
CDR3 protein: CASSFAKTGNYNEQFF

D gene: .
V gene: TRBV5-4
J gene: TRBJ2-3
clone size: .
CDR3 DNA: TGTGCCAGCGGTCAGGGTGGAGATACGCAGTATTTT
CDR3 protein: CASGQGGDTQYF

D gene: .
V gene: TRBV7-2
J gene: TRBJ2-3
clone size: .
CDR3 DNA: TGTGCCAGCAGCTGGGACCGCACAGATACGCAGTATTTT
CDR3 protein: CASSWDRTDTQYF

D gene: TRBD2
V gene: TRBV6-2/TRBV6-3
J gene: TRBJ2-1
clone size: .
CDR3 DNA: TGTGCCAGCAGTTACTCAACAACGACTAGCGGGAGTCCGAATGAGCAGTTCTTC
CDR3 protein: CASSYSTTTSGSPNEQFF

D gene: TRBD1
V gene: TRBV7-6
J gene: TRBJ1-4
clone size: .
CDR3 DNA: TGTGCCAGCAGCTTAGCCGGGACAGGGAATGAAAAACTGTTTTTT
CDR3 protein: CASSLAGTGNEKLFF

D gene: TRBD1
V gene: TRBV7-9
J gene: TRBJ2-1
clone size: .
CDR3 DNA: TGTGCCAGCAGCTACGACAGGGGATCCTACAATGAGCAGTTCTTC
CDR3 protein: CASSYDRGSYNEQFF

D gene: .
V gene: TRBV25-1
J gene: TRBJ2-3
clone size: once
CDR3 DNA: TGTGCCAGCAGTGAAATGGTCAGCGGTCCTGGAGCAGATACGCAGTATTTT
CDR3 protein: CASSEMVSGPGADTQYF

D gene: .
V gene: TRBV6-6
J gene: TRBJ2-4
clone size: .
CDR3 DNA: TGTGCCAGCAGTTTAAGTTCGGCCAAAAACATTCAGTACTTC
CDR3 protein: CASSLSSAKNIQYF

D gene: .
V gene: TRBV14
J gene: TRBJ1-2
clone size: .
CDR3 DNA: TGTGCCAGCAGCCATTATCTTACTAATGGCTACACCTTC
CDR3 protein: CASSHYLTNGYTF

D gene: .
V gene: TRBV4-1
J gene: TRBJ1-5
clone size: .
CDR3 DNA: TGCGCCAGCAGCCAGCTTTCCAGGGGTCTGGGCAATCAGCCCCAGCATTTT
CDR3 protein: CASSQLSRGLGNQPQHF

D gene: TRBD1
V gene: TRBV4-3
J gene: TRBJ2-2
clone size: .
CDR3 DNA: TGCGCCAGCAGCCAGGGACAGGGGCTAAACACCGGGGAGCTGTTTTTT
CDR3 protein: CASSQGQGLNTGELFF

D gene: .
V gene: TRBV4-3
J gene: TRBJ2-5
clone size: .
CDR3 DNA: TGCGCCAGCAGCCAAGAAATCCGGGAGACCCAGTACTTC
CDR3 protein: CASSQEIRETQYF

D gene: .
V gene: TRBV19
J gene: TRBJ1-2
clone size: .
CDR3 DNA: TGTGCCAGTAGTATCTCCGGGACGGCGGGCGGCTACACCTTC
CDR3 protein: CASSISGTAGGYTF

D gene: TRBD1
V gene: TRBV7-6
J gene: TRBJ2-1
clone size: .
CDR3 DNA: TGTGCCAGCAGCGAGGGACAGGGCGAGCAGAATTCAGCCAACAATGAGCAGTTCTTC
CDR3 protein: CASSEGQGEQNSANNEQFF

D gene: .
V gene: TRBV19
J gene: TRBJ1-5
clone size: .
CDR3 DNA: TGTGCCAGTAGTATAGGGGTGGGAACAGGGTTTCAGCCCCAGCATTTT
CDR3 protein: CASSIGVGTGFQPQHF

D gene: .
V gene: TRBV7-9
J gene: TRBJ1-4
clone size: .
CDR3 DNA: TGTGCCAGCAGCTTAACCGGGACGGGTGAAAAACTGTTTTTT
CDR3 protein: CASSLTGTGEKLFF